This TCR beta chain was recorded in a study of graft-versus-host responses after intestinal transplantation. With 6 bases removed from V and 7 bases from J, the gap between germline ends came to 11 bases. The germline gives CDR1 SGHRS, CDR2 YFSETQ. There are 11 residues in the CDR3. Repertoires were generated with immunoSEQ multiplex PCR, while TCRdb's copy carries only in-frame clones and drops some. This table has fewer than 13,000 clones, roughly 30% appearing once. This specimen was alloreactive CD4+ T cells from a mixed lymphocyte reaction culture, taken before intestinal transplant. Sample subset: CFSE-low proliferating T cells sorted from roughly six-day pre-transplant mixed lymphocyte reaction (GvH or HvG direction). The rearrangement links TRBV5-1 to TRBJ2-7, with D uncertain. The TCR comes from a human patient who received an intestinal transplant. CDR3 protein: CASNGLGEQYF. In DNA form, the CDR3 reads TGCGCCAGCAACGGCTTGGGGGAGCAGTACTTC.